The rows below give T cell receptor beta chains drawn from one sample of a study of cytomegalovirus exposure and HLA in healthy donors. Assay used: immunoSEQ multiplex PCR; TCRdb lists only in-frame clones, some missing. The top ten hold 6.3% of the sample, which has about 150,000 clones, around 80% seen once. Specimen: PBMCs. These receptors originate from a male donor in good health and CMV-seropositive. CDR3s include the opening cysteine and the closing phenylalanine or tryptophan. A D gene is named only where the DNA matches it firmly. Not every row has a clone size; where given, it reads once, few, many or a size class.

J gene,D gene,V gene,clone size,CDR3 DNA,CDR3 protein
TRBJ1-1,TRBD1,TRBV4-2,NA,TGTGCCAGCAGCCAGGGAGGACAGGGTAGGGGTAACACTGAAGCTTTCTTT,CASSQGGQGRGNTEAFF
TRBJ1-1,NA,TRBV7-9,NA,TGTGCCAGCACAGGTATGAACACTGAAGCTTTCTTT,CASTGMNTEAFF
TRBJ1-2,NA,TRBV27,NA,TGTGCCAGCTCCTCCCCGGCGGTGCCCGCCCTTGGCTACACCTTC,CASSSPAVPALGYTF
TRBJ1-1,NA,TRBV21-1,NA,TGTGCCAGCAGAATCCTCCCGGGACAGTCACCTTTT,CASRILPGQSPF
TRBJ2-5,NA,TRBV28,NA,TGTGCCAGCCGCTTAGGCGGGAACGGTTTAGAGACCCAGTACTTC,CASRLGGNGLETQYF
TRBJ1-1,NA,TRBV7-9,NA,TGTGCCAGCAGACCTCGAGGGATTCTTGGATGGGGCACTGAAGCTTTCTTT,CASRPRGILGWGTEAFF
TRBJ2-1,NA,TRBV5-6,NA,TGTGCCAGCAGCTTACTAGATCGAAATGAGCAGTTCTTC,CASSLLDRNEQFF
TRBJ2-5,NA,TRBV7-9,NA,TGTTCCAGCAGCTTACAAGGGCGGGTGACCCAGTACTTC,CSSSLQGRVTQYF
TRBJ2-7,NA,TRBV6-5,NA,TGTGCCAGCAGTTTCCACGAGAGCTACGAGCAGTACTTC,CASSFHESYEQYF
TRBJ2-5,TRBD1,TRBV19,NA,TGTGCCAGTAGTCCGGACAGGGGTGGGGAGACCCAGTACTTC,CASSPDRGGETQYF
TRBJ2-6,TRBD2,TRBV27,NA,TGTGCCAGCAGGACGGGGGGCTCTGGGGCCAACGTCCTGACTTTC,CASRTGGSGANVLTF
TRBJ2-5,TRBD1,TRBV6-1,NA,TGTGCCACTCAGACACAGGGGGCGAGGGAGACCCAGTACTTC,CATQTQGARETQYF
TRBJ2-2,TRBD2,TRBV6-1,NA,TGTGCCAGCAGTGAAATAGGGGCTAGCGGCGGGGAGCTGTTTTTT,CASSEIGASGGELFF
TRBJ2-4,NA,TRBV11-3,NA,TGTGCCAGCAGCTTAAATTTCCGAGCCAAAAACATTCAGTACTTC,CASSLNFRAKNIQYF
TRBJ2-1,NA,TRBV14,NA,TGTGCCAGCAGCCCTCCGGGATCACTCTACAATGAGCAGTTCTTC,CASSPPGSLYNEQFF
TRBJ2-1,TRBD2,TRBV7-9,NA,TGTGCCACCCGGGGGGTGGCGGGAGTTGACAATGAGCAGTTCTTC,CATRGVAGVDNEQFF
TRBJ2-2,NA,TRBV5-1,NA,TGCGCCAGCGGAACCGGGACACTGAACACCGGGGAGCTGTTTTTT,CASGTGTLNTGELFF
TRBJ2-3,NA,TRBV7-8,once,TGTGCCAGCAGCTTAGCGCTGGCCGGCACAGATACGCAGTATTTT,CASSLALAGTDTQYF
TRBJ2-7,NA,TRBV7-6,NA,TGTGCCAGCAGCTTGGCCGGTAGACAGACCTACGAGCAGTACTTC,CASSLAGRQTYEQYF
TRBJ2-7,TRBD2,TRBV7-6,NA,TGTGCCAGCAGCCTTTTCACGACTAGCGGGAGGTACGAGCAGTACTTC,CASSLFTTSGRYEQYF
TRBJ2-7,NA,TRBV4-1,NA,TGCGCCAGCAGTCTTCTACTAGCACCCAGCTACGAGCAGTACTTC,CASSLLLAPSYEQYF
TRBJ1-1,NA,TRBV4-1,NA,TGCGCCAGCAGCCAAGGGCAGACTATGAACACTGAAGCTTTCTTT,CASSQGQTMNTEAFF
TRBJ2-2,NA,TRBV9,NA,TGTGCCAGCAGCGAGCCCCCCGCGCCCGGGGAGCTGTTTTTT,CASSEPPAPGELFF
TRBJ2-5,TRBD2,TRBV5-4,NA,TGTGCCAGCAGCTTGGAAGGTAGCGGGAGACAGCAGTACTTC,CASSLEGSGRQQYF
TRBJ2-2,TRBD2,TRBV5-1,NA,TGCGCCAGCAGCTTGGTCCGAAGGACTAGCACAAACACCGGGGAGCTGTTTTTT,CASSLVRRTSTNTGELFF
TRBJ2-1,NA,TRBV7-6,NA,TGTGCCAGCAGCCCATCGCAGTTCTACAATGAGCAGTTCTTC,CASSPSQFYNEQFF
TRBJ2-6,NA,TRBV28,NA,TGTGCCAGCACCGTGAGCCCAGGACAGAGATTCTCTGGGGCCAACGTCCTGACTTTC,CASTVSPGQRFSGANVLTF
TRBJ2-7,TRBD2,TRBV11-3,NA,TGTGCCAGCAGCTTAGTGCCTAGCGGGCTCGGCGAGCAGTACTTC,CASSLVPSGLGEQYF
TRBJ2-7,TRBD2,TRBV6-5,NA,TGTGCCAGCAGTGAAGGGAGGGGGCAGTACTTC,CASSEGRGQYF
TRBJ1-1,TRBD1,TRBV27,NA,TGTGCCAGCAGTGACGCACAGGGGGACACTGAAGCTTTCTTT,CASSDAQGDTEAFF
TRBJ2-3,NA,TRBV7-2,NA,TGTGCCAGCAGCTTGGGGCAGGGAGATACGCAGTATTTT,CASSLGQGDTQYF
TRBJ2-2,NA,TRBV15,few,TGTGCCACCAGCAGAGATCCGTCCGGGGAGCTGTTTTTT,CATSRDPSGELFF
TRBJ1-4,TRBD1,TRBV5-6,NA,TGTGCCAGCAGCTTTCGGACAGGCCCAGATGAAAAACTGTTTTTT,CASSFRTGPDEKLFF